This paragraph reports one T cell receptor (beta chain). The CDR3 length is 12 residues. Trimming removed 2 bases from V and 7 bases from J, with 8 bases in between. Germline lookup yields CDR1 ENHRY and CDR2 SYGVKD. TCR beta CDR3 regions were amplified from RNA transcripts. First-round RT-PCR used HTBI primers; second-round multiplex PCR followed. TCRdb ran MiXCR on the multiplex PCR reads and lists one entry per CDR3 protein. The sample records around 1.1 million distinct CDR3 sequences, about two fifths being singletons. Certain patients were not enrolled. These were patients with other autoimmune diseases, uncontrolled infections, pregnancy or lactation. This entry is derived from a study of Graves' ophthalmopathy and Graves' hyperthyroidism.

This sequence was found in an adult man with Graves' hyperthyroidism. The rearrangement uses TRBV10-3 and TRBJ1-2; D gene ambiguous. Sequencing input: peripheral blood or thyroid tissue (not recorded which). The CDR3 sequence: CAISEIDGGYTF. The CDR3 DNA follows: TGTGCCATCAGTGAGATAGATGGTGGCTACACCTTC.